This T cell receptor beta chain was identified during a study of monozygotic twins with inflammatory bowel disease. General study findings and limits: Some repertoire variability may stem from patients' differing immunosuppressive treatments.

TCRdb reprocessed the 5' RACE reads and reports one entry per CDR3 protein, with no DNA. The sample totals some 210,000 distinct CDR3 sequences; its top ten clones hold approximately 1.6%. As for this clonotype: Its antigen is currently unknown.

The sequence derives from a human donor with ulcerative colitis or Crohn's disease, or a healthy co-twin of an affected twin (not recorded which). What was sequenced was blood.

CDR3 residues: CASSLGKRVLYGYTF. The V call is TRBV13, the J call TRBJ1-2. The CDR3 loop spans 15 amino acids. CDR1 is PRHDT and CDR2 is FYEKMQ in the germline V gene (reference sequence).